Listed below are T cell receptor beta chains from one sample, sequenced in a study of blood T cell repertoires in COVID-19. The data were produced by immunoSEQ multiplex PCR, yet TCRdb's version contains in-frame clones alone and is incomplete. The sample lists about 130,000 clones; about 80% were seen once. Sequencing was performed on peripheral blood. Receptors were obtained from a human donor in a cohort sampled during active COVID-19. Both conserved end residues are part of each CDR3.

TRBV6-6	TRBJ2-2	CASSYSGQAVGELFF
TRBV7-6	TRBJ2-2	CASSLLGYTGELFF
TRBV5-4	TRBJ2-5	CASSPVASGGFRETQYF
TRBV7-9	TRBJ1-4	CASSLAQGQNEKLFF
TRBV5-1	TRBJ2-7	CASSFGTGEYEQYF
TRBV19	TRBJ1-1	CASSSRGTMNTEAFF
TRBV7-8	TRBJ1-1	CASSLSRGLAEAFF
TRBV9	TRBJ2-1	CASSVTWGGNEQFF
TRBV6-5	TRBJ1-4	CASSYSPNEKLFF
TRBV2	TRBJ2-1	CASRDRAYNEQFF
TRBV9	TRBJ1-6	CASSALGTGDNSPLHF
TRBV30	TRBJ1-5	CAWSVGAASNQPQHF
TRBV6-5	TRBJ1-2	CASRDSYYGYTF
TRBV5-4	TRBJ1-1	CASSSDREPEAFF
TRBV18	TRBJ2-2	CASSTRRTGELFF
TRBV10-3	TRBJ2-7	CAISESVVVPGEQYF
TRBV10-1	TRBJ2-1	CASSESLAASYNEQFF
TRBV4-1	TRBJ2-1	CASSQVNLVEYNEQFF
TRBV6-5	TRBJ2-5	CASASGGKETQYF
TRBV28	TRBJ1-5	CAIRGSNQPQHF
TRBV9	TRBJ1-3	CASSGQGANGNTIYF
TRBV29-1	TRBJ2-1	CSVRAGGPPFNEQFF
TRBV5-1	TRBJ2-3	CASSLASGDAHTQYF
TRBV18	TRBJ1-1	CASSPGVNTEAFF
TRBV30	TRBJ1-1	CAWRAVGASTEAFF
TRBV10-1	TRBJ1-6	CASSEEQYNSPLHF
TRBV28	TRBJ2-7	CASRIGLAYEQYF